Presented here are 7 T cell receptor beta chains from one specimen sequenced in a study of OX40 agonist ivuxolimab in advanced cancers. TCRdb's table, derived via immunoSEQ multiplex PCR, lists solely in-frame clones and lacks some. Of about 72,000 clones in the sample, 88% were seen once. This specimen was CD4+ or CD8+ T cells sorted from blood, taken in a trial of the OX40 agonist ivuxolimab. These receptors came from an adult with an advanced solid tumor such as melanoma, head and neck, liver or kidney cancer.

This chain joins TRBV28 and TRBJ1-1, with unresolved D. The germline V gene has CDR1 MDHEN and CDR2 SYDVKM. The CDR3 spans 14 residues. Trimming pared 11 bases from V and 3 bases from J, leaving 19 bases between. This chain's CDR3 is CAPEDGGRYTEAFF. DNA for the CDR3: TGTGCCCCCGAGGATGGTGGGAGGTACACTGAAGCTTTCTTT.

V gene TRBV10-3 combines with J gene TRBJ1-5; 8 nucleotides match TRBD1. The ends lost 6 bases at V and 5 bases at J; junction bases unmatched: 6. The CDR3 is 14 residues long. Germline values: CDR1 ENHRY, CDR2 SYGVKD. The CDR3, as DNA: TGTGCCATCAGAGGACAGGGATCTTATCAGCCCCAGCATTTT. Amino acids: CAIRGQGSYQPQHF.

This CDR3 is CASSLGTSEKETQYF. CDR3 coding DNA: TGCGCCAGCAGTTTAGGGACTAGCGAAAAAGAGACCCAGTACTTC. The chain recombines TRBV5-1 with TRBJ2-5; 10 bases map to TRBD2. The germline V gene encodes CDR1 SGHRS and CDR2 YFSETQ. This CDR3 is built from 15 residues. V lost 5 bases, J lost 3 bases, and 7 bases stayed unmatched. Together with reference TRBV5-1 and TRBJ2-5, the CDR3 gives the full variable domain: KAGVTQTPRYLIKTRGQQVTLSCSPISGHRSVSWYQQTPGQGLQFLFEYFSETQRNKGNFPGRFSGRQFSNSRSEMNVSTLELGDSALYLCASSLGTSEKETQYFGPGTRLLVL.

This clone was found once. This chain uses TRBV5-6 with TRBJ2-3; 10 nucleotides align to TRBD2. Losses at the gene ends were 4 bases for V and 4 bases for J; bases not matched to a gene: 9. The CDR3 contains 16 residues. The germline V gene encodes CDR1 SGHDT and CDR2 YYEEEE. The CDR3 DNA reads TGTGCCAGCAGCACCCGGGCTAGCGGGAGAGCAGATACGCAGTATTTT. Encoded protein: CASSTRASGRADTQYF.

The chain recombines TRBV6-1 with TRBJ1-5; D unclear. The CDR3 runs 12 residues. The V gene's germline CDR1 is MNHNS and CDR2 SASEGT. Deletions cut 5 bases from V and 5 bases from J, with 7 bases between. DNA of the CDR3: TGTGCCAGCAGTTGGAGGGATCAGCCCCAGCATTTT. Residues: CASSWRDQPQHF.

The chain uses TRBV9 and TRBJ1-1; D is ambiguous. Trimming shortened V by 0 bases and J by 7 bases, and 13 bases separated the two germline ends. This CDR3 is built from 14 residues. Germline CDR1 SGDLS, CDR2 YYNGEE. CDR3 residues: CASSVDGLNGEAFF. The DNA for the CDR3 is TGTGCCAGCAGCGTAGATGGCCTGAATGGTGAAGCTTTCTTT.

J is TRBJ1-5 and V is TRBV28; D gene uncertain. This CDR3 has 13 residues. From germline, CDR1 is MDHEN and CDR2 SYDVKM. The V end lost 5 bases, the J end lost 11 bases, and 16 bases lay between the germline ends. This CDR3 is CASSTPVPRAQHF. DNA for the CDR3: TGTGCCAGCAGTACCCCCGTCCCGCGGGCCCAGCATTTT. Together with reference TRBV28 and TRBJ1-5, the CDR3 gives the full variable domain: DVKVTQSSRYLVKRTGEKVFLECVQDMDHENMFWYRQDPGLGLRLIYFSYDVKMKEKGDIPEGYSVSREKKERFSLILESASTNQTSMYLCASSTPVPRAQHFGDGTRLSIL.